This T cell receptor beta chain was documented in a study of T-cell memory formation after mild COVID-19 (TCRdb year 2021). Broadly, across the study: Most TCR sequence clusters were specific to one of the two donors. Longitudinal TCRalpha and TCRbeta repertoire sequencing tracked T-cell clones expanding and contracting after mild COVID-19 in a couple of donors. Two young, previously healthy adult volunteers, one female and one male, were included in the cohort. General study outcomes and caveats: Some responding clones were found in pre-infection memory, which suggests that pre-existing cross-reactive memory T cells took part in the SARS-CoV-2 response. Contracting CD4+ clones were found mainly in CM and EM memory subsets, while CD8+ clones were enriched in EMRA. Whether the second-wave clones peaking on day 37 were SARS-CoV-2 specific was not confirmed. Clones that contracted from day 15 to 85 showed balanced CD4/CD8 phenotypes, whereas a second wave of clones that expanded from day 15 to 37 leaned towards CD4+. The study covered only a couple of mild cases, and larger cohorts including severe cases with pre-infection samples were considered necessary.

Relative to germline, V is 8 bases shorter and J is 11 bases shorter, with 15 bases between their ends. Including the terminal cysteine and phenylalanine, the CDR3 comprises 12 residues. Only CDR3 DNA is held: 36 bases, read in frame from base 1. The sample was run on an Illumina NovaSeq 6000. TCRalpha and TCRbeta cDNA libraries were built by 5'RACE with constant-segment primers, adding sample barcodes and unique molecular identifiers. Trizol reagent was used to extract RNA from every sample. Library amplification was performed in two PCR steps, and a second sample barcode and Illumina TruSeq adapters were introduced in the second step. The libraries were sequenced on an Illumina NovaSeq using 2 x 150 bp paired-end reads. Per the original workflow: The reads were demultiplexed and collapsed into UMI-guided consensus sequences using migec v1.2.7. Using mixcr v2.1.11, UMI consensuses were aligned to TRA and TRB V and J templates and then assembled into clonotypes. Clonotypes were classified as expanded or contracted when called significant by both edgeR and NoisET, with noise models trained on biological replicates. For edgeR calls, the thresholds were a false discovery rate-adjusted p below 0.01 and a log2 fold-change of 1. As an exploratory analysis of dynamics, max-normalized trajectories of the 1000 most abundant clonotypes were examined with PCA combined with hierarchical clustering. Separately sequenced CD4+ and CD8+ repertoires were used to assign a CD4 or CD8 phenotype to each responding clone. Clones were called with MiXCR by TCRdb after fastp trimmed the public reads at Q25, and only in-frame beta chains were retained. Each CDR3 protein appears once, grouped with its most common genes and DNA. TCRdb's processing, not the study's, gives the V and J calls here. The sample table lists fewer than 40,000 distinct CDR3 sequences, 7% to 8% of them with a count of one. Roughly 27% of the sample comes from the top ten.

This clonotype showed up many times. Its antigen is currently not known. No qualities accompany the bases; no much larger clone lies one base away. Ficoll-Paque density gradient centrifugation was the method used to isolate PBMCs. The V gene is TRBV12-3 or TRBV12-4 and the J gene is TRBJ1-4; 6 matching bases give a weak D call of TRBD1. Material: PBMCs or a T cell subset sorted from them (not recorded which). The receptor was isolated from a man aged 18 to 29 who had mild COVID-19 (a few samples of this study predate the infection). The sample titles of this study are shuffled in the database, so cell type and time point are left out; the donor was told from shared clones. The CDR3 in this case is CASAGAGGKLFF. The nucleotide sequence reads TGTGCCAGCGCCGGAGCGGGGGGCAAACTGTTTTTT.